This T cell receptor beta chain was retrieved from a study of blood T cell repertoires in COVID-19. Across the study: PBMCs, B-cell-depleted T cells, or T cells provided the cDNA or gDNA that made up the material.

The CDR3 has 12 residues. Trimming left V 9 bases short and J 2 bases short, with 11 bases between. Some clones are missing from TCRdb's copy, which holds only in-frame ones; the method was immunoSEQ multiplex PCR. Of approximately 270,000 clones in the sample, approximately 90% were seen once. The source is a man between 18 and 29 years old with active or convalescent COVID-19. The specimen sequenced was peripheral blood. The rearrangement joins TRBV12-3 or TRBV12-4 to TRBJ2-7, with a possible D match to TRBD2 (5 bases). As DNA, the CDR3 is TGTGCCAGTGCCGAGCGGACCTACGAGCAGTACTTC. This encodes CASAERTYEQYF.